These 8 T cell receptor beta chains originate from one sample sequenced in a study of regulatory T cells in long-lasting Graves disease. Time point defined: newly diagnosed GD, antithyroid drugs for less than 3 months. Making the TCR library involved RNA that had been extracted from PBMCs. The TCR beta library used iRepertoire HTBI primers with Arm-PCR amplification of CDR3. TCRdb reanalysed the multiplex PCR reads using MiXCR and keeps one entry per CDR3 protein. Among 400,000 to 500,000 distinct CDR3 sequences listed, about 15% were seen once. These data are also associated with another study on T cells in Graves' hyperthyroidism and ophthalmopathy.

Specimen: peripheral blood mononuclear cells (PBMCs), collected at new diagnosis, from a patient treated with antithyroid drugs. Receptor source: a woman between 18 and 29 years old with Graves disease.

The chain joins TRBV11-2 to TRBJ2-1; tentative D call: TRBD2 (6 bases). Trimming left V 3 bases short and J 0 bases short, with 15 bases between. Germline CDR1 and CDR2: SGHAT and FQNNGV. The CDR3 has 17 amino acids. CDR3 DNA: TGTGCCAGCAGCTTGGTGGCGGGAAAAAACTCCTACAATGAGCAGTTCTTC. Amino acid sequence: CASSLVAGKNSYNEQFF.

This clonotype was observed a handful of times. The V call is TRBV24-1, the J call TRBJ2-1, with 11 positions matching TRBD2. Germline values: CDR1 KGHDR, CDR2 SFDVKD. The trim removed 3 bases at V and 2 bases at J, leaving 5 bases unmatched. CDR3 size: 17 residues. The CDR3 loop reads CATSDPGTSGAYNEQFF. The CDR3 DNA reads TGTGCCACCAGTGATCCCGGGACTAGCGGAGCCTACAATGAGCAGTTCTTC.

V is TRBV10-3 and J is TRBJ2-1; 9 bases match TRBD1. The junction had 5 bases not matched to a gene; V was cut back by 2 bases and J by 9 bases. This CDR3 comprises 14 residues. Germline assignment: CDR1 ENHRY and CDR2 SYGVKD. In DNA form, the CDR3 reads TGTGCCATCAGTGAGGGACAGGGGTCGATTGAGCAGTTCTTC. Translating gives CAISEGQGSIEQFF.

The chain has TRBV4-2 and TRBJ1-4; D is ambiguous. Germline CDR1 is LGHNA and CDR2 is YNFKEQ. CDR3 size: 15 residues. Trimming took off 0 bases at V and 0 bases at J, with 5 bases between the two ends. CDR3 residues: CASSQESPTNEKLFF. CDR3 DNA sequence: TGTGCCAGCAGCCAAGAAAGCCCAACTAATGAAAAACTGTTTTTT.

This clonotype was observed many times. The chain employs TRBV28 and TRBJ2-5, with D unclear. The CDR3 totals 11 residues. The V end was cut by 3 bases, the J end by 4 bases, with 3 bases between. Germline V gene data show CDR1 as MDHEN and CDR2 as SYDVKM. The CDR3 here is CASSFVETQYF. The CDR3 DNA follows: TGTGCCAGCAGTTTTGTAGAGACCCAGTACTTC.

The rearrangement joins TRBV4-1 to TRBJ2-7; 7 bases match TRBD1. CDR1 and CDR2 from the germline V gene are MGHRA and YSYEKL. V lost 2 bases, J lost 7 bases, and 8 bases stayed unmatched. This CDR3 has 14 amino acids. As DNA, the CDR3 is TGCGCCAGCAGCCAACCCGGGACAGCGTGGGAGCAGTACTTC. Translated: CASSQPGTAWEQYF.

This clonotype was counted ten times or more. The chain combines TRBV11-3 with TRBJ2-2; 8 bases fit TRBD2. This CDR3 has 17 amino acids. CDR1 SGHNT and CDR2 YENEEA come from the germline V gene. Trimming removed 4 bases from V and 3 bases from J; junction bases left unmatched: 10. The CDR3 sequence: CASSSRAGRADTGELFF. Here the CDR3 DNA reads TGTGCCAGCAGCTCCCGCGCCGGGAGGGCCGACACCGGGGAGCTGTTTTTT.

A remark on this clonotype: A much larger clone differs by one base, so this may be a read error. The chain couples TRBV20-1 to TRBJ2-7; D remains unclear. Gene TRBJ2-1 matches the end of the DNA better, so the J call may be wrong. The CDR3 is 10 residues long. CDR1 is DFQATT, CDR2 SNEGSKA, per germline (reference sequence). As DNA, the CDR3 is TGCAGTGCGGGCCGAGATGAGCAGTTCTTC. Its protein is CSAGRDEQFF.